The 3 T cell receptor beta chains below were found in one sample sequenced in a study of T cells in Graves' hyperthyroidism and ophthalmopathy. Researchers amplified the TCR beta CDR3 regions from RNA transcripts. The TCR CDR3 first-round RT-PCR relied on the HTBI primer set. One entry per CDR3 protein results from TCRdb running MiXCR on the multiplex PCR reads. The profile covers a few hundred thousand distinct CDR3 sequences, with 40% to 50% appearing a single time and about two fifths taken by the ten largest. The sample comprised peripheral blood or thyroid tissue (not recorded which). The receptor source for this set is an adult woman with Graves' disease, either hyperthyroidism or ophthalmopathy (not recorded which).

The chain carries TRBV20-1 and TRBJ2-6; possibly TRBD1 for D (5 bases). Germline V gene data show CDR1 as DFQATT and CDR2 as SNEGSKA (reference sequence). The CDR3 sequence is 17 residues long. V was pared by 6 bases and J by 0 bases, with 18 bases between. Here the CDR3 reads CSAVPTETNSGANVLTF. In DNA, the CDR3 is TGCAGTGCCGTTCCGACAGAGACGAACTCTGGGGCCAACGTCCTGACTTTC.

This clonotype was observed at least ten times. This sequence joins TRBV29-1 and TRBJ1-1; possibly TRBD1 for D (5 bases). Between the trimmed V and J ends, which lost 7 bases and 1 base, there was a span of 13 bases. This CDR3 comprises 13 residues. Germline V lookup: CDR1 SQVTM, CDR2 ANQGSEA. The CDR3 sequence is CSAGDGTNTEAFF. CDR3 sequence (DNA): TGCAGCGCCGGGGACGGAACGAACACTGAAGCTTTCTTT.

The table lists this clonotype with a few counts. J is TRBJ2-3 and V is TRBV2; unclear D gene. Trimming took off 3 bases at V and 0 bases at J, with 10 bases between the two ends. There are 15 residues in the CDR3. Germline V lookup: CDR1 SNHLY, CDR2 FYNNEI. DNA of the CDR3: TGTGCCAGCAGTGATCAGGCCGTTAGCACAGATACGCAGTATTTT. Amino acids: CASSDQAVSTDTQYF.